The 11 T cell receptor beta chains below come from one sample, sequenced in a study of early T cells in non-severe SARS-CoV-2 infection. MiXCR was run by TCRdb on the 5' RACE reads, yielding one entry per CDR3 protein. The table records about 77,000 distinct CDR3 sequences, about 17% of them present only once. The sequenced sample was whole blood. The source of these receptors is an adult who was a healthcare worker with PCR-confirmed SARS-CoV-2 infection or an uninfected control (not recorded which).

This clonotype turned up a few times. The rearrangement joins TRBV18 to TRBJ2-4, with 9 bases matching TRBD1. This CDR3 spans 17 amino acids. J lost 1 base, V lost 5 bases, and 9 bases had no gene match. Germline V gives CDR1 KGHSH, CDR2 LQKENI. CDR3 sequence (DNA): TGTGCCAGCTCAGTCAGGACAGGGGAGATGGCCAAAAACATTCAGTACTTC. As protein: CASSVRTGEMAKNIQYF.

V is TRBV25-1 and J is TRBJ2-7, with TRBD1 identical over 7 bases. CDR1 and CDR2 from the germline V gene are MGHDK and SYGVNS. V was pared by 1 base and J by 2 bases, with 2 bases of the junction left unmatched. The CDR3 consists of 14 residues. The CDR3: CASSEWGQTYEQYF. For the CDR3, the DNA is TGTGCCAGCAGTGAATGGGGACAGACCTACGAGCAGTACTTC.

This rearrangement joins TRBV12-3 or TRBV12-4 to TRBJ1-5, with D unclear. V shed 6 bases and J shed 0 bases, with 3 bases lying between them. The CDR3 consists of 12 residues. CDR3 amino acids: CASRDSNQPQHF. In DNA, the CDR3 is TGTGCCAGCAGAGATAGCAATCAGCCCCAGCATTTT.

This clonotype appeared a few times. The rearrangement uses TRBV9 and TRBJ1-4; 7 bases align to TRBD1. Germline loops: CDR1 SGDLS, CDR2 YYNGEE. The CDR3 length is 15 residues. V gave up 1 base and J gave up 7 bases; unmatched junction bases: 7. The CDR3 spells CASSVQGGVGEKLFF. CDR3 sequence (DNA): TGTGCCAGCAGCGTACAGGGGGGAGTAGGTGAAAAACTGTTTTTT.

This clonotype was detected a few times. J is TRBJ2-1 and V is TRBV6-4; D is unresolved. From germline, CDR1 is MRHNA and CDR2 SNTAGT. CDR3 length equals 14 residues. The V end was cut by 5 bases, the J end by 0 bases, with 8 bases between. CDR3: CASSTFSSYNEQFF. The CDR3 nucleotides are TGTGCCAGCAGTACGTTCAGCTCCTACAATGAGCAGTTCTTC.

This chain joins TRBV6-5 and TRBJ2-3, with 8 bases fitting TRBD2. This CDR3 has 15 residues. J lost 4 bases, V lost 5 bases, and 8 bases had no gene match. In germline, CDR1 is MNHEY, CDR2 SVGAGI. In nucleotides, the CDR3 is TGTGCCAGCAGTCCGGGGGCGGGAGGATCAGATACGCAGTATTTT. Encoded protein: CASSPGAGGSDTQYF.

Ten or more counts support this clonotype. The CDR3 spells CASSHRLAGDYNEQFF. CDR3 coding DNA: TGTGCCAGCAGCCACAGACTAGCGGGAGACTACAATGAGCAGTTCTTC. The chain uses TRBV7-8 and TRBJ2-1; 12 bases fit TRBD2. The CDR3 runs 16 residues. After removal of 5 bases from V and 3 bases from J, the junction contained 5 bases not matched to a gene. Germline CDR1 reads SGHVS; CDR2 reads FQNEAQ.

J is TRBJ2-7 and V is TRBV7-2; TRBD2 matches 15 bases. CDR1 SGHTA and CDR2 FQGNSA come from the germline V gene. The CDR3 totals 16 residues. Trimming took 5 bases from V and 2 from J; bases not matched to a gene: 4. CDR3 nucleotide sequence: TGTGCCAGCAGCCCGGGACTAGCGGGGGGTACCTACGAGCAGTACTTC. This sequence encodes CASSPGLAGGTYEQYF.

The J gene is TRBJ2-1, the V gene TRBV11-2; 11 bases fit TRBD2. The CDR3 covers 13 residues. Per the germline V gene, CDR1 is SGHAT and CDR2 is FQNNGV. V was clipped by 6 bases and J by 9 bases; unmatched bases: 4. CDR3 sequence reads: CASRHGLAGEQFF. The DNA for the CDR3 is TGTGCCAGCAGACACGGACTAGCGGGTGAGCAGTTCTTC.

The chain joins TRBV24-1 to TRBJ2-5; D perhaps matches TRBD2 (5 bases). The length of the CDR3 is 15 residues. Germline loops: CDR1 KGHDR, CDR2 SFDVKD. The ends were cut back, 5 bases at V and 4 bases at J, with 16 bases in the middle. CDR3 nucleotides: TGTGCCACCAGTGCCGGGGAGCTCTGGGGAGAGACCCAGTACTTC. Protein product: CATSAGELWGETQYF.

This chain joins TRBV19 and TRBJ2-1; no reliable D call. This CDR3 contains 15 residues. Trimming shortened V by 3 bases and J by 3 bases, and 12 bases separated the two germline ends. CDR1 and CDR2 (germline): LNHDA, SQIVND (reference sequence). CDR3 DNA: TGTGCCAGTAGTATTCCAGTTCTGGGCTACAATGAGCAGTTCTTC. Protein: CASSIPVLGYNEQFF.